A single sample is the source of the 11 T cell receptor beta chains below, sequenced in a study of graft-versus-host responses after intestinal transplantation. The repertoire was sequenced with immunoSEQ multiplex PCR; TCRdb's copy has only in-frame clones and lacks some. The top ten hold 0.3% to 0.45% of the sample, which has about 88,000 clones, under 95% seen once. The antigens of these receptors remain unknown. This sample comprised unstimulated CD4+ T cells sorted from spleen or lymph node cells, obtained before transplant. These receptors all come from a human donor who was the organ donor for an intestinal transplant.

The genes are TRBV5-6 and TRBJ2-3; the D gene is possibly TRBD2 (5 bases). Trimming cost V 2 bases and J 0 bases, with 10 bases left between them. CDR1 is SGHDT and CDR2 is YYEEEE in the germline V gene. The CDR3 runs to 15 residues. In DNA form, the CDR3 reads TGTGCCAGCAGCTTTGGACTGCAAAGCACAGATACGCAGTATTTT. It translates to CASSFGLQSTDTQYF.

This clone was found once. The rearrangement joins TRBV25-1 to TRBJ2-5, with TRBD1 matching over 9 bases. Germline V gives CDR1 MGHDK, CDR2 SYGVNS. V was clipped by 10 bases and J by 3 bases; unmatched bases: 3. CDR3 length: 12 residues. The CDR3 region is CATWTGEETQYF. CDR3 sequence (DNA): TGTGCCACCTGGACAGGGGAAGAGACCCAGTACTTC.

The chain recombines TRBV28 with TRBJ2-2, with D unresolved. CDR1 and CDR2 from the germline V gene are MDHEN and SYDVKM. V was pared by 11 bases and J by 3 bases, with 4 bases between. The CDR3 runs to 10 residues. The CDR3 DNA reads as TGTGCCGGCCACACCGGGGAGCTGTTTTTT. It yields the protein CAGHTGELFF.

This clone was detected a few times. The rearrangement joins TRBV19 to TRBJ2-2; no clear D gene. V dropped 6 bases and J dropped 1 base, with 12 bases sitting between them. The CDR3 has 15 residues. Germline V gene data show CDR1 as LNHDA and CDR2 as SQIVND (reference sequence). CDR3 bases: TGTGCCAGTAGACCTGTCCAGGTGAACACCGGGGAGCTGTTTTTT. This gives the protein CASRPVQVNTGELFF.

V and J are TRBV5-1 and TRBJ2-3; D is uncertain. The CDR3 runs to 13 residues. The V and J ends lost 9 bases and 0 bases respectively, with 11 bases between them. Germline V gene lookup returns CDR1 SGHRS and CDR2 YFSETQ. The CDR3 nucleotides read TGCGCCAACAGAAGTACTAGCACAGATACGCAGTATTTT. Amino acid sequence: CANRSTSTDTQYF.

V is TRBV18 and J is TRBJ2-6, with a tentative D call TRBD1 (6 bases). This CDR3 is 20 amino acids long. Germline V gene sequence: CDR1 KGHSH, CDR2 LQKENI. V lost 1 base and J 0 bases, leaving 19 bases between the germline ends. The CDR3 DNA reads TGTGCCAGCTCACCACGAACAGGGCATAAGGATTACTCTGGGGCCAACGTCCTGACTTTC. Translation gives CASSPRTGHKDYSGANVLTF. The variable domain in full, with the rest retrieved from reference TRBV18 and TRBJ2-6, is NAGVMQNPRHLVRRRGQEARLRCSPMKGHSHVYWYRQLPEEGLKFMVYLQKENIIDESGMPKERFSAEFPKEGPSILRIQQVVRGDSAAYFCASSPRTGHKDYSGANVLTFGAGSRLTVL.

The chain joins TRBV9 to TRBJ1-3; 7 nucleotides match TRBD1. Germline V gives CDR1 SGDLS, CDR2 YYNGEE. After removal of 2 bases from V and 8 bases from J, the junction contained 10 bases not matched to a gene. This CDR3 has 15 residues. The CDR3 region has the DNA TGTGCCAGCAGCGTTTCAAGGCCAGGACAGGACACCATATATTTT. Its translation: CASSVSRPGQDTIYF.

The rearrangement joins TRBV7-2 to TRBJ2-5, with 7 bases aligning to TRBD1. The end of the DNA aligns better with TRBJ2-7, so the J call may be wrong. CDR3 length: 15 residues. Germline V CDR1 and CDR2: SGHTA, FQGNSA. CDR3 DNA: TGTGCCAGCAGCTCTTACAGGGGCAGCTCCTACGAGCAGTACTTC. This sequence encodes CASSSYRGSSYEQYF.

The V call is TRBV5-6, the J call TRBJ2-5, with 7 bases matching TRBD2. The CDR3 is 14 residues long. J lost 4 bases, V lost 2 bases, and 5 bases had no gene match. Per germline, CDR1 SGHDT and CDR2 YYEEEE. In DNA form, the CDR3 reads TGTGCCAGCAGCTTCCTTTCGGGAGGAGAGACCCAGTACTTC. Translated: CASSFLSGGETQYF.

The chain joins TRBV10-3 to TRBJ2-3, with a possible D match to TRBD2 (6 bases). CDR3 length: 15 residues. CDR1 ENHRY and CDR2 SYGVKD come from the germline V gene. Trimming shortened V by 0 bases and J by 1 base, and 8 bases separated the two germline ends. Here the CDR3 DNA reads TGTGCCATCAGTGAGTCGACGGGGGGCACAGATACGCAGTATTTT. It encodes CAISESTGGTDTQYF.

This chain connects TRBV27 to TRBJ1-1; weak D call: TRBD1 (6 bases). Trimming removed 3 bases from V and 0 bases from J, with 14 bases in between. The CDR3 totals 16 residues. Germline V gene data show CDR1 as MNHEY and CDR2 as SMNVEV (reference sequence). The CDR3 DNA reads TGTGCCAGCAGTTTGTCGCCAGGGGTTGTGAACACTGAAGCTTTCTTT. This gives the protein CASSLSPGVVNTEAFF.